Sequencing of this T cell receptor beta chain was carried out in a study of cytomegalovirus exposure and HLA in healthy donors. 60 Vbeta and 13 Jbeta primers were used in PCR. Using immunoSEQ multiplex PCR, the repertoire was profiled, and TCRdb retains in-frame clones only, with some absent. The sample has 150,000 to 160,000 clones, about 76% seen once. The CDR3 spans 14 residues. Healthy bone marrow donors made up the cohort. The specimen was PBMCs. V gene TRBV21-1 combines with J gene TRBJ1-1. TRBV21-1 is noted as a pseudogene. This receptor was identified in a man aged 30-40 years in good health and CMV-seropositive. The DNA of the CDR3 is TGTGCCAGCAGCAAAGGGGAGGAGAACACTGAAGCTTTCTTT. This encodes CASSKGEENTEAFF.